Shown below are 30 T cell receptor beta chains from a single sample sequenced in a study of T cells in Graves' hyperthyroidism and ophthalmopathy. Amplification of TCR beta CDR3 regions used RNA as the template. First-round RT-PCR of the TCR CDR3 relied on the HTBI primer set. TCRdb itself ran the multiplex PCR reads through MiXCR, one entry per CDR3 protein. The sample includes just under 750,000 distinct CDR3 sequences, about 35% of them seen just once. Material: blood. The receptors come from a woman in her thirties or forties with Graves' hyperthyroidism.

The rearrangement uses TRBV24-1 and TRBJ1-2; D remains ambiguous. Trimming took off 11 bases at V and 8 bases at J, with 23 bases between the two ends. The CDR3 is 14 residues long. Germline CDR1 KGHDR, CDR2 SFDVKD. The CDR3 loop reads CASSPGHPRGGYTF. DNA for the CDR3: TGTGCCAGCAGCCCCGGGCACCCCAGAGGGGGCTACACCTTC.

This clonotype has a count of ten or more. J is TRBJ1-2 and V is TRBV7-3; no clear D. Germline V CDR1 and CDR2: SGHTA, FQGTGA. There are 14 residues in the CDR3. The ends were cut back, 5 bases at V and 2 bases at J, with 12 bases in the middle. CDR3 region: CASSIKGTNYGYTF. The CDR3 nucleotides read TGTGCCAGCAGCATAAAAGGAACGAACTATGGCTACACCTTC.

The chain joins TRBV10-3 to TRBJ2-7; 7 bases are a match to TRBD1. J gave up 3 bases and V 10 bases, and 15 bases lay outside the gene matches. Germline-derived CDR1 and CDR2 are ENHRY and SYGVKD. This CDR3 is 15 amino acids long. The CDR3 region has the DNA TGTGCCAGCAGGTCCGCCGGGACAGAATTCTACGAGCAGTACTTC. It codes for CASRSAGTEFYEQYF.

V is TRBV19 and J is TRBJ1-6; possible D gene TRBD1, 5 bases. Germline-derived CDR1 and CDR2 are LNHDA and SQIVND (reference sequence). V dropped 5 bases and J dropped 5 bases, with 19 bases sitting between them. The CDR3 has 17 amino acids. In nucleotides, the CDR3 is TGTGCCAGTAGTTCCCTCCTGACAGCCTCTAATAATTCACCCCTCCACTTT. Protein sequence: CASSSLLTASNNSPLHF.

Regarding this clonotype: A much larger clone sits a single nucleotide away, making a read error possible. The V call is TRBV29-1, the J call TRBJ1-2; tentatively, D is TRBD1 (5 bases). Germline lookup yields CDR1 SQVTM and CDR2 ANQGSEA. The CDR3 is 12 amino acids. The CDR3: CNVEVGGWGYTF. CDR3 coding DNA: TGCAACGTTGAAGTTGGGGGTTGGGGCTACACCTTC.

In the case of this clonotype: This may arise from a read error, as a much more abundant clone is one base away. V gene TRBV19 combines with J gene TRBJ1-1; D is unclear. The CDR3 is 15 amino acids. Germline CDR1 reads LNHDA; CDR2 reads SQIVND (reference sequence). The V end lost 11 bases, the J end lost 2 bases, and 21 bases lay between the germline ends. CDR3 protein: CAGTTEGHSNTEAFF. CDR3 sequence (DNA): TGTGCCGGTACCACCGAGGGCCACAGTAACACTGAAGCTTTCTTT.

J is TRBJ1-4 and V is TRBV19, with a weak D call TRBD1 (5 bases). V gave up 8 bases and J gave up 7 bases, with 14 bases separating them. This CDR3 has 13 residues. Germline V gene sequence: CDR1 LNHDA, CDR2 SQIVND (reference sequence). CDR3 in amino acids: CASRAGRVEKLFF. The CDR3 DNA reads TGTGCCAGTCGCGCAGGGCGGGTTGAAAAACTGTTTTTT.

The chain has TRBV19 and TRBJ2-7; D unclear. This CDR3 has 13 residues. Per germline, CDR1 LNHDA and CDR2 SQIVND (reference sequence). V was shortened by 5 bases and J by 7 bases, with 15 bases between the two germline ends. Here the CDR3 DNA reads TGTGCCAGTAGTGGCAGACCCCTGTTTGAGCAGTACTTC. This codes for CASSGRPLFEQYF.

This chain uses TRBV2 with TRBJ1-3; TRBD1 is a possible D gene (5 bases). Germline assignment: CDR1 SNHLY and CDR2 FYNNEI. V lost 3 bases to trimming and J lost 3 bases, with 12 bases between them. The CDR3 extends over 15 amino acids. The chain's CDR3 is CASSEEWGYGNTIYF. The CDR3 nucleotides read TGTGCCAGCAGTGAGGAGTGGGGCTATGGAAACACCATATATTTT. Combining the CDR3 with reference TRBV2 and TRBJ1-3 gives the whole variable domain EPEVTQTPSHQVTQMGQEVILRCVPISNHLYFYWYRQILGQKVEFLVSFYNNEISEKSEIFDDQFSVERPDGSNFTLKIRSTKLEDSAMYFCASSEEWGYGNTIYFGEGSWLTVV.

The CDR3 nucleotides are TGTGCCAGCAATATAGGGCTAGCGGGATCCTACGAGCAGTACTTC. It translates to CASNIGLAGSYEQYF. The V gene is TRBV2, the J gene TRBJ2-7, with 9 nucleotides matching TRBD2. V shed 7 bases and J 1 base; nucleotides not matched to a gene: 8. CDR1 SNHLY and CDR2 FYNNEI come from the germline V gene. The CDR3 contains 15 residues.

V usage is TRBV19 and J usage is TRBJ1-4; TRBD1 agrees at 7 bases. J gave up 9 bases and V 6 bases, and 13 bases lay outside the gene matches. Germline-derived CDR1 and CDR2 are LNHDA and SQIVND (reference sequence). This CDR3 comprises 15 residues. As DNA, the CDR3 is TGTGCCAGTAGCACGGGACAGATCATCGATAAAAAACTGTTTTTT. The encoded protein is CASSTGQIIDKKLFF.

The chain couples TRBV29-1 to TRBJ2-7, with D maybe TRBD2 (5 bases). Trimming removed 5 bases from V and 4 bases from J, with 15 bases in between. The CDR3 has 13 residues. Germline CDR1 reads SQVTM; CDR2 reads ANQGSEA. Here the CDR3 DNA reads TGCAGCGTTAAGACCCCTAGCAGGTACGAGCAGTACTTC. Its translation is CSVKTPSRYEQYF.

This chain links TRBV20-1 with TRBJ2-7; 10 nucleotides align to TRBD2. Germline trimming cut 6 bases from V and 3 bases from J; bases unmatched to any gene: 8. The CDR3 contains 14 residues. Germline-derived CDR1 and CDR2 are DFQATT and SNEGSKA (reference sequence). CDR3 sequence (DNA): TGCAGTGCCAGGCTAGCGGGAGTGTTCTACGAGCAGTACTTC. Its protein product is CSARLAGVFYEQYF.

This clonotype was counted many times. The V gene is TRBV14, the J gene TRBJ1-1; D is ambiguous. The germline gives CDR1 SGHDN, CDR2 FVKESK. CDR3 length equals 15 residues. The germline V and J ends were trimmed by 5 bases and 0 bases, with 13 bases remaining between them. The CDR3 loop reads CASSSLTVLNTEAFF. CDR3 nucleotide sequence: TGTGCCAGCAGCTCCCTAACCGTCCTGAACACTGAAGCTTTCTTT.

As for this clonotype: Germline and junction disagree at one end, which may indicate a read error. The chain has TRBV10-3 and TRBJ1-1, with TRBD1 as a possible D gene (5 bases). The CDR3 runs to 14 residues. The germline gives CDR1 ENHRY, CDR2 SYGVKD. The CDR3 reads CASSYSWGDTEAFF. DNA of the CDR3: TGTGCCAGCAGTTACTCTTGGGGGGACACTGAAGCTTTCTTT.

This chain joins TRBV12-3 or TRBV12-4 and TRBJ2-5; 13 bases are shared with TRBD2. This CDR3 has 18 residues. V gave up 1 base and J gave up 3 bases; unmatched junction bases: 8. The CDR3 nucleotides read TGTGCCAGCAGTTTAGATGGACTAGCGGGGGTGCCAAAAGAGACCCAGTACTTC. This translates into CASSLDGLAGVPKETQYF.

This chain joins TRBV5-8 and TRBJ1-4; D call uncertain. Trimming cost V 0 bases and J 0 bases, with 6 bases left between them. The germline V gene encodes CDR1 SGHTS and CDR2 YDEGEE. The length of the CDR3 is 15 residues. As DNA, the CDR3 is TGTGCCAGCAGCTTGGACGGTGCAACTAATGAAAAACTGTTTTTT. Translation gives CASSLDGATNEKLFF.

In regard to this clonotype: At one end the junction does not follow the germline gene, possibly because of a read error. This chain links TRBV14 with TRBJ1-1, with unresolved D. CDR3 length equals 12 residues. The germline V gene encodes CDR1 SGHDN and CDR2 FVKESK. CDR3 amino acids: CASSQGRGVILF. DNA for the CDR3: TGTGCCAGCAGCCAAGGTCGCGGGGTCATATTATTT.

The rearrangement links TRBV25-1 to TRBJ2-7, with TRBD1 as a possible D gene (5 bases). This CDR3 has 14 residues. Trimming took 7 bases from V and 2 from J, leaving 15 bases between them. Germline V CDR1 and CDR2: MGHDK, SYGVNS. CDR3 sequence (DNA): TGTGCCAGCACCTCGCATTCAGGGACCTACGAGCAGTACTTC. Protein product: CASTSHSGTYEQYF.

This clonotype was counted at least ten times. The chain has TRBV19 and TRBJ1-1; no firm D call. The CDR3 consists of 13 residues. The germline V and J ends were trimmed by 9 bases and 7 bases, with 18 bases remaining between them. CDR1 and CDR2 (germline): LNHDA, SQIVND (reference sequence). The CDR3 nucleotides read TGTGCCAGCACCCTCGCGGGCCCCCTTGAAGCTTTCTTT. Protein: CASTLAGPLEAFF.

About this clonotype: One end of the junction does not line up with germline, which may come from a read error. The chain is built from TRBV7-9 and TRBJ1-1, with unresolved D. This CDR3 is built from 16 residues. Germline CDR1 is SEHNR and CDR2 is FQNEAQ (reference sequence). CDR3 region: CASSLATRRLDTEAFF. Here the CDR3 DNA reads TGTGCCAGCAGCCTAGCCACCAGGCGGCTGGACACTGAAGCTTTCTTT.

This clonotype was detected ten times or more. The chain has TRBV7-3 and TRBJ1-3; D unclear. The V end was cut by 3 bases, the J end by 1 base, with 4 bases between. The germline gives CDR1 SGHTA, CDR2 FQGTGA. The CDR3 is 13 amino acids. The CDR3 loop is CASSFASGNTIYF. CDR3 sequence (DNA): TGTGCCAGCAGCTTCGCGTCTGGAAACACCATATATTTT.

The chain combines TRBV4-3 with TRBJ1-2; no definite D call. The CDR3 spans 15 residues. Germline V gene data show CDR1 as LGHNA and CDR2 as YSLEER. Trimming took 0 bases from V and 3 from J, leaving 11 bases between them. CDR3 in DNA: TGCGCCAGCAGCCAAGATAGGAACACCTACTATGGCTACACCTTC. As protein: CASSQDRNTYYGYTF.

The chain couples TRBV7-2 to TRBJ2-7; 7 bases map to TRBD1. With the DNA end fitting TRBJ2-1 better, the J assignment may be wrong. CDR3 length: 14 residues. Germline CDR1 is SGHTA and CDR2 is FQGNSA. CDR3 DNA: TGTGCCAGCAGAAGTACGACAGGGTCCAGCGAGCAGTTCTTC. This translates into CASRSTTGSSEQFF.

This clonotype was seen many times. The gene calls are TRBV15 and TRBJ1-4; maybe TRBD1 (5 bases). The germline V gene has CDR1 LNHNV and CDR2 YYDKDF (reference sequence). This CDR3 is 16 amino acids long. The ends were cut back, 0 bases at V and 4 bases at J, with 12 bases in the middle. The DNA for the CDR3 is TGTGCCACCAGCAGAGATAAAGGGACCGATAATGAAAAACTGTTTTTT. Encoded protein: CATSRDKGTDNEKLFF.

The rearrangement links TRBV20-1 to TRBJ2-7; 9 bases fit TRBD2. Losses at the gene ends were 3 bases for V and 11 bases for J; bases not matched to a gene: 8. The CDR3 sequence is 12 residues long. Germline values: CDR1 DFQATT, CDR2 SNEGSKA (reference sequence). For the CDR3, the DNA is TGCAGTGCTAGCGCGGGAGGGGGAAAGGAGTACTTC. Translating gives CSASAGGGKEYF.

This clonotype was recorded at least ten times. The rearrangement joins TRBV20-1 to TRBJ2-5; TRBD1 might be the D (7 bases). The germline gives CDR1 DFQATT, CDR2 SNEGSKA (reference sequence). The CDR3 runs to 13 residues. The V end was cut by 7 bases, the J end by 4 bases, with 16 bases between. The CDR3 DNA sequence: TGCAGTGTGACCCGACAGGGAGGAGAGACCCAGTACTTC. The encoded protein is CSVTRQGGETQYF.

This clonotype has ten or more counts. The V call is TRBV4-3, the J call TRBJ1-1; D might be TRBD1 (5 bases). This CDR3 contains 16 residues. From germline, CDR1 is LGHNA and CDR2 YSLEER. The germline V and J ends were trimmed by 4 bases and 1 base, with 16 bases remaining between them. CDR3 loop: CASSLGVRQPNTEAFF. DNA of the CDR3: TGCGCCAGCAGCCTAGGAGTTAGACAGCCGAACACTGAAGCTTTCTTT.

The chain couples TRBV28 to TRBJ1-5; no firm D call. Germline CDR1 reads MDHEN; CDR2 reads SYDVKM. V shed 7 bases and J shed 0 bases, with 4 bases lying between them. CDR3 length: 12 residues. CDR3 in DNA: TGTGCCAGCACTTTTAGCAATCAGCCCCAGCATTTT. Encoded protein: CASTFSNQPQHF.

DNA of the CDR3: TGCAGCGTTATGGTTGGACAGACTAACACTGAAGCTTTCTTT. Translating it yields CSVMVGQTNTEAFF. This chain links TRBV29-1 with TRBJ1-1; TRBD1 might be the D (6 bases). The CDR3 covers 14 residues. V was pared by 5 bases and J by 2 bases, with 15 bases between. From germline, CDR1 is SQVTM and CDR2 ANQGSEA.